This T cell receptor (beta chain) was sequenced in a study of T cell responses to AZD1222 COVID-19 vaccine. The sample holds one count of this clone. The repertoire was sequenced with immunoSEQ multiplex PCR; TCRdb's copy has only in-frame clones and lacks some. The table lists 95,000 to 110,000 clones, approximately 90% of them singletons, with roughly 6.2% in the top ten. This clonotype was sampled from an adult who received the AZD1222 COVID-19 vaccine. The starting material was peripheral blood, obtained 28 days after the second AZD1222 dose.

The DNA of the CDR3 is TGTGCCAGCAGCCCCCCGGGACAGGGCCTCTATGGCTACACCTTC. It yields the protein CASSPPGQGLYGYTF. This chain links TRBV27 with TRBJ1-2; TRBD1 aligns across 9 bases. The J segment lost 4 bases and the V segment lost 6 bases, leaving 9 bases of the junction unmatched. This CDR3 has 15 amino acids. Per germline, CDR1 MNHEY and CDR2 SMNVEV (reference sequence).